Below are 29 T cell receptor beta chains sequenced from a single sample in a study of T-cell memory formation after mild COVID-19. A single record per CDR3 protein comes from TCRdb applying MiXCR to the 5' RACE reads. The data contain around 450,000 distinct CDR3 sequences, 24% of them seen just once; the ten biggest clones take up about 10%. The specimen was PBMCs or a T cell subset sorted from them (not recorded which). Every receptor here comes from an adult woman who had mild COVID-19 (a few samples of this study predate the infection). Cell type and time point are not known.

This clonotype was counted between two and nine times. This chain links TRBV5-1 with TRBJ2-2; no clear D. Germline V gives CDR1 SGHRS, CDR2 YFSETQ. This CDR3 is built from 16 residues. The ends were cut back, 1 base at V and 0 bases at J, with 10 bases in the middle. DNA for the CDR3: TGCGCCAGCAGCTTGAGGCCGAGGTCGAACACCGGGGAGCTGTTTTTT. Amino acids: CASSLRPRSNTGELFF. The full variable domain, rest sourced from reference TRBV5-1 and TRBJ2-2, is KAGVTQTPRYLIKTRGQQVTLSCSPISGHRSVSWYQQTPGQGLQFLFEYFSETQRNKGNFPGRFSGRQFSNSRSEMNVSTLELGDSALYLCASSLRPRSNTGELFFGEGSRLTVL.

The chain employs TRBV6-5 and TRBJ1-6; D unclear. Trimming left V 2 bases short and J 8 bases short, with 10 bases between. This CDR3 is built from 14 residues. Germline CDR1 and CDR2: MNHEY and SVGAGI. DNA of the CDR3: TGTGCCAGCAGTTACGAGGGTTATGATTCACCCCTCCACTTT. Residues: CASSYEGYDSPLHF.

This clonotype was detected a few times. The rearrangement joins TRBV7-2 to TRBJ2-7; 10 bases agree with TRBD1. CDR1 and CDR2 (germline): SGHTA, FQGNSA. The CDR3 covers 14 residues. The V gene end was trimmed by 3 bases and the J gene end by 4 bases; junction bases not matched to a gene: 3. Written as DNA, the CDR3 is TGTGCCAGCAGCTTCAGACAGGGGGCGTACGAGCAGTACTTC. As protein: CASSFRQGAYEQYF. The variable domain in full, completed from reference TRBV7-2 and TRBJ2-7, reads GAGVSQSPSNKVTEKGKDVELRCDPISGHTALYWYRQSLGQGLEFLIYFQGNSAPDKSGLPSDRFSAERTGGSVSTLTIQRTQQEDSAVYLCASSFRQGAYEQYFGPGTRLTVT.

This clonotype has just a few counts. The genes are TRBV12-3 or TRBV12-4 and TRBJ2-3; TRBD2 agrees at 10 bases. The CDR3 is 15 residues long. V shed 5 bases, J shed 4 bases, and the junction held 6 bases outside the gene matches. The DNA for the CDR3 is TGTGCCAGCAGTCCACTAGCGGGGCGCGCAGATACGCAGTATTTT. This translates into CASSPLAGRADTQYF.

This clonotype was found a few times. The chain combines TRBV12-3 or TRBV12-4 with TRBJ2-1; 8 bases line up with TRBD2. The CDR3 consists of 16 residues. Trimming cost V 5 bases and J 2 bases; bases outside gene matches: 8. The CDR3, as DNA: TGTGCCAGCAGTCCGGGAGGGAGAACTACCTACAATGAGCAGTTCTTC. As protein: CASSPGGRTTYNEQFF.

The chain uses TRBV12-3 or TRBV12-4 and TRBJ2-7, with D hard to call. This CDR3 has 13 residues. V lost 6 bases and J lost 4, with 13 bases in between. DNA of the CDR3: TGTGCCAGCAGACCAGGATGGGGATACGAGCAGTACTTC. Encoded protein: CASRPGWGYEQYF.

The chain carries TRBV11-2 and TRBJ1-2; D gene unclear. Germline V lookup: CDR1 SGHAT, CDR2 FQNNGV. With 3 bases removed from V and 5 bases from J, the gap between germline ends came to 16 bases. The CDR3 is 15 amino acids. The CDR3 coding sequence is TGTGCCAGCAGCTTTAGTCCGGGGTCCGGATATGGCTACACCTTC. Encoded protein: CASSFSPGSGYGYTF. Full variable domain (rest looked up from reference TRBV11-2 and TRBJ1-2): EAGVAQSPRYKIIEKRQSVAFWCNPISGHATLYWYQQILGQGPKLLIQFQNNGVVDDSQLPKDRFSAERLKGVDSTLKIQPAKLEDSAVYLCASSFSPGSGYGYTFGSGTRLTVV.

The rearrangement uses TRBV15 and TRBJ2-1; D is undetermined. The CDR3 loop spans 14 amino acids. V was clipped by 8 bases and J by 6 bases, with 17 bases between them. The germline V gene encodes CDR1 LNHNV and CDR2 YYDKDF (reference sequence). As DNA, the CDR3 is TGTGCCACCTCCTTTAGGTGGAACTCCAATGAGCAGTTCTTC. Its translation: CATSFRWNSNEQFF.

This clonotype was seen only a few times. This chain joins TRBV5-1 and TRBJ2-4; a possible D gene is TRBD2 (5 bases). The CDR3 extends over 14 amino acids. The germline CDR1 and CDR2 sequences are SGHRS and YFSETQ. Trimming pared 5 bases from V and 3 bases from J, leaving 12 bases between. CDR3 nucleotide sequence: TGCGCCAGCAGAAGGGTTGAGGGCAAAAACATTCAGTACTTC. Protein: CASRRVEGKNIQYF.

The chain links TRBV18 to TRBJ1-2, with D unresolved. There are 16 residues in the CDR3. Germline V CDR1 and CDR2: KGHSH, LQKENI. V was clipped by 3 bases and J by 3 bases, with 17 bases between them. This chain's CDR3 is CASSPEMGPLDYGYTF. DNA of the CDR3: TGTGCCAGCTCACCCGAAATGGGCCCTCTGGACTATGGCTACACCTTC. Full variable domain (rest looked up from reference TRBV18 and TRBJ1-2): NAGVMQNPRHLVRRRGQEARLRCSPMKGHSHVYWYRQLPEEGLKFMVYLQKENIIDESGMPKERFSAEFPKEGPSILRIQQVVRGDSAAYFCASSPEMGPLDYGYTFGSGTRLTVV.

This clonotype was detected many times. V and J are TRBV5-1 and TRBJ1-1; 9 positions agree with TRBD1. The CDR3 runs 17 residues. Trimming cost V 4 bases and J 5 bases; bases outside gene matches: 15. Per germline, CDR1 SGHRS and CDR2 YFSETQ. The CDR3 loop reads CASSRGTGFELRTEAFF. The CDR3, as DNA: TGCGCCAGCAGCCGGGGGACAGGGTTTGAGTTACGTACTGAAGCTTTCTTT. The variable domain in full, with the rest retrieved from reference TRBV5-1 and TRBJ1-1, is KAGVTQTPRYLIKTRGQQVTLSCSPISGHRSVSWYQQTPGQGLQFLFEYFSETQRNKGNFPGRFSGRQFSNSRSEMNVSTLELGDSALYLCASSRGTGFELRTEAFFGQGTRLTVV.

This clonotype was detected only a few times. The chain is built from TRBV5-1 and TRBJ2-2; 7 bases map to TRBD1. The CDR3 has 15 residues. Germline CDR1 reads SGHRS; CDR2 reads YFSETQ. The V segment lost 4 bases and the J segment 6 bases; nucleotides outside the gene matches: 9. Here the CDR3 DNA reads TGCGCCAGCAGCCTCCCGTACAGGGGTCCCGGGGAGCTGTTTTTT. Its protein product is CASSLPYRGPGELFF. The whole variable domain, remainder taken from reference TRBV5-1 and TRBJ2-2, is KAGVTQTPRYLIKTRGQQVTLSCSPISGHRSVSWYQQTPGQGLQFLFEYFSETQRNKGNFPGRFSGRQFSNSRSEMNVSTLELGDSALYLCASSLPYRGPGELFFGEGSRLTVL.

The chain links TRBV7-9 to TRBJ2-1; TRBD2 matches 9 bases. V was clipped by 3 bases and J by 0 bases; unmatched bases: 9. The length of the CDR3 is 18 residues. Germline V gene lookup returns CDR1 SEHNR and CDR2 FQNEAQ (reference sequence). The CDR3 DNA sequence: TGTGCCAGCAGCTTTCACCTGACTAGCGGAAGCTCCTACAATGAGCAGTTCTTC. Translated, it gives CASSFHLTSGSSYNEQFF.

This clonotype was counted a few times. The chain combines TRBV7-9 with TRBJ2-3; TRBD2 matches at 10 bases. Germline lookup yields CDR1 SEHNR and CDR2 FQNEAQ (reference sequence). This CDR3 is 16 amino acids long. The V gene end was trimmed by 5 bases and the J gene end by 2 bases; junction bases not matched to a gene: 7. The CDR3 DNA sequence: TGTGCCAGCAGCGAAGGACTAGCGGCCGACACAGATACGCAGTATTTT. Translated, it gives CASSEGLAADTDTQYF.

This clonotype was observed a handful of times. The rearrangement uses TRBV5-1 and TRBJ1-4, with D possibly being TRBD1 (5 bases). The CDR3 contains 15 residues. The ends were cut back, 4 bases at V and 8 bases at J, with 18 bases in the middle. The germline V gene has CDR1 SGHRS and CDR2 YFSETQ. This CDR3 reads CASSVGTLEGEKLFF. The CDR3 DNA is TGCGCCAGCAGCGTCGGGACCCTCGAGGGAGAAAAACTGTTTTTT.

This clonotype was counted between two and nine times. The rearrangement uses TRBV7-2 and TRBJ2-5; TRBD1 matches 8 bases. This CDR3 has 15 residues. CDR1 is SGHTA and CDR2 is FQGNSA in the germline V gene. The V segment lost 2 bases and the J segment 5 bases; nucleotides outside the gene matches: 7. The CDR3 bases are TGTGCCAGCAGCTTACAGGGGGCGCCGGTGGAGACCCAGTACTTC. Its protein product is CASSLQGAPVETQYF.

This chain uses TRBV7-6 with TRBJ2-3, with 8 bases aligning to TRBD2. CDR1 is SGHVS, CDR2 FNYEAQ, per germline. The CDR3 is 14 amino acids. V was clipped by 5 bases and J by 6 bases; unmatched bases: 7. The CDR3 bases are TGTGCCAGCAGCCCAGGGACTAGTAGGGATACGCAGTATTTT. It encodes CASSPGTSRDTQYF. Looking up the rest from reference TRBV7-6 and TRBJ2-3 gives the full variable domain: GAGVSQSPRYKVTKRGQDVALRCDPISGHVSLYWYRQALGQGPEFLTYFNYEAQQDKSGLPNDRFSAERPEGSISTLTIQRTEQRDSAMYRCASSPGTSRDTQYFGPGTRLTVL.

This chain links TRBV24-1 with TRBJ1-2; D remains unclear. The V gene lost 10 bases and the J gene lost 4 bases, with 12 bases spanning the gap. This CDR3 comprises 12 residues. Looked up from germline, CDR1 is KGHDR and CDR2 is SFDVKD. The CDR3 DNA is TGTGCCACGTCATCCCCAGTCTATGGCTACACCTTC. Its protein is CATSSPVYGYTF.

The CDR3 sequence: CASSIGWVNTGELFF. Written as DNA, the CDR3 is TGTGCCAGTAGTATTGGGTGGGTGAACACCGGGGAGCTGTTTTTT. The V call is TRBV19, the J call TRBJ2-2; D uncertain. CDR1 is LNHDA, CDR2 SQIVND, per germline (reference sequence). The CDR3 contains 15 residues. V lost 3 bases, J lost 1 base, and 9 bases lay in between. The variable domain in full, completed from reference TRBV19 and TRBJ2-2, reads DGGITQSPKYLFRKEGQNVTLSCEQNLNHDAMYWYRQDPGQGLRLIYYSQIVNDFQKGDIAEGYSVSREKKESFPLTVTSAQKNPTAFYLCASSIGWVNTGELFFGEGSRLTVL.

There are a few counts of this clonotype. The genes are TRBV25-1 and TRBJ1-6; TRBD1 might be the D (6 bases). From germline, CDR1 is MGHDK and CDR2 SYGVNS. The CDR3 length is 16 residues. Deletions cut 5 bases from V and 4 bases from J, with 15 bases between. The CDR3 bases are TGTGCCAGCAGTCCTGCGGGGGGCCTGTATAATTCACCCCTCCACTTT. Amino acids: CASSPAGGLYNSPLHF.

The V call is TRBV14, the J call TRBJ1-2; 9 nucleotides align to TRBD1. The CDR3 extends over 21 amino acids. Germline V gene lookup returns CDR1 SGHDN and CDR2 FVKESK. Trimming took 6 bases from V and 0 from J; bases not matched to a gene: 23. The CDR3 is CASSRLYISRDRAPANYGYTF. The CDR3 DNA is TGTGCCAGCAGTCGTCTGTACATCAGCCGGGACAGGGCCCCTGCTAACTATGGCTACACCTTC.

This clonotype was seen a few times. This chain uses TRBV12-3 or TRBV12-4 with TRBJ2-7; TRBD1 might be the D (6 bases). Trimming removed 6 bases at V and 5 bases at J, with 14 bases between. This CDR3 contains 13 residues. CDR3 sequence (DNA): TGTGCCAGCAGCCGTGGGACACCCGACGAGCAGTACTTC. Translated: CASSRGTPDEQYF.

V gene TRBV7-9 combines with J gene TRBJ2-5; tentatively, D is TRBD1 (6 bases). The CDR3 has 16 residues. Germline V CDR1 and CDR2: SEHNR, FQNEAQ (reference sequence). V lost 1 base and J 5 bases, leaving 17 bases between the germline ends. DNA of the CDR3: TGTGCCAGCAGCTTAGGCGCAGGGGCGGAGGAGGAGACCCAGTACTTC. Translating gives CASSLGAGAEEETQYF.

The chain recombines TRBV24-1 with TRBJ2-1, with 7 positions matching TRBD2. The CDR3 totals 13 residues. Germline V gene lookup returns CDR1 KGHDR and CDR2 SFDVKD. The V gene end was trimmed by 5 bases and the J gene end by 7 bases; junction bases not matched to a gene: 4. The CDR3 sequence is CATSGGSANEQFF. CDR3 sequence (DNA): TGTGCCACCAGTGGCGGGAGTGCAAATGAGCAGTTCTTC.

The chain joins TRBV23-1 to TRBJ2-7; 7 nucleotides align to TRBD1. TRBV23-1 is identified as an open reading frame with a role that is uncertain. This CDR3 is 15 amino acids long. V shed 3 bases, J shed 4 bases, and the junction held 9 bases outside the gene matches. CDR3 DNA sequence: TGCGCCAGCAGTCATCCGGGACAGTGGGGGTACGAGCAGTACTTC. It is translated as CASSHPGQWGYEQYF.

This clonotype was seen more than once but under ten times. This chain connects TRBV11-2 to TRBJ2-2, with 7 bases that match TRBD2. Germline values: CDR1 SGHAT, CDR2 FQNNGV. CDR3 length: 15 residues. The V and J ends lost 5 bases and 1 base, in that order; junction bases with no gene match: 4. For the CDR3, the DNA is TGTGCCAGCAGCCTTAGCGGGTTGAACACCGGGGAGCTGTTTTTT. It is translated as CASSLSGLNTGELFF.

The V and J genes are TRBV20-1 and TRBJ1-4; D call uncertain. The CDR3 is 13 residues long. Per germline, CDR1 DFQATT and CDR2 SNEGSKA (reference sequence). V lost 4 bases and J lost 8, with 14 bases in between. In nucleotides, the CDR3 is TGCAGTGCTAAAGGACCCCTACAGGAAAAACTGTTTTTT. Encoded protein: CSAKGPLQEKLFF.

This clonotype appeared a few times. CDR3 sequence reads: CATSEGTGGPDGYTF. For the CDR3, the DNA is TGTGCCACCAGTGAAGGGACAGGGGGCCCCGATGGCTACACCTTC. The rearrangement joins TRBV24-1 to TRBJ1-2, with 12 bases matching TRBD1. The V gene's germline CDR1 is KGHDR and CDR2 SFDVKD. This CDR3 comprises 15 residues. With 4 bases clipped from V and 6 bases from J, the junction kept 5 bases outside the gene matches.

The CDR3 is CASSLGGTDTPLHF. For the CDR3, the DNA is TGTGCCAGCAGTTTAGGCGGGACAGACACACCCCTCCACTTT. The rearrangement links TRBV12-3 or TRBV12-4 to TRBJ1-6, with TRBD1 matching 7 bases. The CDR3 loop spans 14 amino acids. V gave up 1 base and J gave up 11 bases; unmatched junction bases: 5.